The clone carrying this T cell receptor (beta chain) is medium-sized by frequency. Antigen specificity is unknown. From the germline J gene comes the end of the CDR3, since the read stops 3 residues before it. V dropped 1 base and J dropped 8 bases, with 4 bases sitting between them. Germline V gene data show CDR1 as SGHNT and CDR2 as YYREEE (reference sequence). CDR3 length: 11 amino acids. The sample comes from a study of T cell clonality in common variable immunodeficiency. Study results and limitations: Fewer deletions and N-nucleotide insertions were reportedly seen in common variable immunodeficiency TCR beta sequences.

Assay: immunoSEQ multiplex PCR; the TCRdb copy retains only in-frame clones and omits some. The sample includes approximately 8,800 clones. J is TRBJ2-1 and V is TRBV5-4; unclear D gene. Sequenced material: peripheral blood mononuclear cells. This TCR was recovered from a human donor with common variable immunodeficiency. The CDR3 loop reads CASSLLHEQFF. CDR3 bases read: TGTGCCAGCAGCTTGCTCCATGAG.